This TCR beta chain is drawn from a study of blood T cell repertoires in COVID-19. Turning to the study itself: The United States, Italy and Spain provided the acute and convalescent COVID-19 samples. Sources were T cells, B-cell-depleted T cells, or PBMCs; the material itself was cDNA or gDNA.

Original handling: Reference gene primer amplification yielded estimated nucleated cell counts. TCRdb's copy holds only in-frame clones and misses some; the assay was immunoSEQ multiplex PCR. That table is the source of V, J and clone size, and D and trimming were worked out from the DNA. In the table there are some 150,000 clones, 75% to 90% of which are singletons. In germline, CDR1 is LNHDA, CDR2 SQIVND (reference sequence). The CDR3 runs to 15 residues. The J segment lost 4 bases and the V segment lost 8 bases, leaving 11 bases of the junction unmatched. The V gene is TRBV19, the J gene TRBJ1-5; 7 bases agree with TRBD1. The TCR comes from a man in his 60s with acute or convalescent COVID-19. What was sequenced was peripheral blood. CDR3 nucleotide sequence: TGTGCCAGTTCCAAACAGGGGAGGTGGAATCAGCCCCAGCATTTT. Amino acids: CASSKQGRWNQPQHF.